The 13 T cell receptor beta chains reported below all come from one sample, sequenced in a study of blood T cell repertoires in COVID-19. The table came from immunoSEQ multiplex PCR; TCRdb's copy has only in-frame clones and leaves some out. The sample has about 480,000 clones, 70% to 90% seen once. The sample consisted of PBMCs or T cells enriched from blood (not recorded which). The receptor set was obtained from a woman between 18 and 29 years old with acute COVID-19.

This rearrangement joins TRBV6-6 to TRBJ1-2, with 9 nucleotides matching TRBD1. Germline V gene sequence: CDR1 MNHNY, CDR2 SVGAGI (reference sequence). V lost 0 bases and J lost 7; bases outside the gene matches: 9. There are 16 residues in the CDR3. The CDR3 DNA reads as TGTGCCAGCAGTTACTCTAGGACAGGGGCTTACTCTGGCTACACCTTC. Translated: CASSYSRTGAYSGYTF.

The CDR3 DNA reads TGTGCCAGCAGCGTAGATGTGACAGGCACCGGGGAGCTGTTTTTT. As protein: CASSVDVTGTGELFF. The chain combines TRBV9 with TRBJ2-2; D possibly corresponds to TRBD1 (6 bases). The CDR3 runs to 15 residues. The germline V and J ends were trimmed by 0 bases and 4 bases, with 10 bases remaining between them. The V gene's germline CDR1 is SGDLS and CDR2 YYNGEE.

This clone was picked up one time. The gene calls are TRBV3-1 (or the pseudogene TRBV3-2) and TRBJ2-7; TRBD2 might be the D (5 bases). This CDR3 spans 13 amino acids. V gave up 6 bases and J gave up 3 bases, with 12 bases separating them. The V gene's germline CDR1 is LGHDT and CDR2 YNNKEL (reference sequence). Written as DNA, the CDR3 is TGTGCCAGCAGTGGTACGGGGATCTACGAGCAGTACTTC. Protein: CASSGTGIYEQYF.

V and J are TRBV5-1 and TRBJ1-2; 8 positions match TRBD1. Per the germline V gene, CDR1 is SGHRS and CDR2 is YFSETQ. V trimming: 0 bases; J trimming: 8 bases; junction bases outside the gene matches: 3. This CDR3 region has 13 residues. CDR3 DNA: TGCGCCAGCAGCTTGGTGGCAGGGGGCGGCTACACCTTC. Residues: CASSLVAGGGYTF.

This chain joins TRBV25-1 and TRBJ1-1; 11 bases are shared with TRBD1. Looked up from germline, CDR1 is MGHDK and CDR2 is SYGVNS. The CDR3 runs to 18 residues. Losses at the gene ends were 0 bases for V and 3 bases for J; bases not matched to a gene: 9. CDR3 region: CASSEYSRGQGAYTEAFF. CDR3 DNA sequence: TGTGCCAGCAGTGAATATTCGCGAGGACAGGGGGCTTACACTGAAGCTTTCTTT.

This clone has a count of ten or more. Other DNA sequences from this sample encode an identical CDR3 as well. The V call is TRBV29-1, the J call TRBJ1-2; D perhaps matches TRBD1 (5 bases). The CDR3 is 13 residues long. V was clipped by 4 bases and J by 4 bases, with 13 bases between them. The germline V gene has CDR1 SQVTM and CDR2 ANQGSEA. Here the CDR3 reads CSVGGVGSYGYTF. The CDR3 DNA follows: TGCAGCGTTGGGGGGGTCGGATCCTATGGCTACACCTTC.

The CDR3 sequence: CATRTDRDQPQHF. CDR3 nucleotide sequence: TGTGCCACCAGGACCGACAGAGATCAGCCCCAGCATTTT. The chain employs TRBV15 and TRBJ1-5, with a tentative D call TRBD1 (5 bases). V lost 6 bases and J 5 bases, leaving 11 bases between the germline ends. The CDR3 covers 13 residues. Germline CDR1 and CDR2: LNHNV and YYDKDF (reference sequence).

This sequence joins TRBV3-1 (or the pseudogene TRBV3-2) and TRBJ2-3; 10 nucleotides line up with TRBD2. Germline V CDR1 and CDR2: LGHDT, YNNKEL (reference sequence). V lost 4 bases and J lost 5; bases outside the gene matches: 9. The CDR3 covers 16 residues. CDR3 nucleotide sequence: TGTGCCAGCAGCCCTTATAGCGGGGGGCATCAAGATACGCAGTATTTT. As protein: CASSPYSGGHQDTQYF.

The genes are TRBV5-5 and TRBJ1-1, with a weak D call TRBD1 (5 bases). The CDR3 spans 15 residues. CDR1 SGHKS and CDR2 YYEKEE come from the germline V gene (reference sequence). Trimming cost V 4 bases and J 0 bases, with 13 bases left between them. The CDR3 DNA reads as TGTGCCAGCAGCCCGGGGGGGATTATGAACACTGAAGCTTTCTTT. It yields the protein CASSPGGIMNTEAFF. The whole variable domain, remainder taken from reference TRBV5-5 and TRBJ1-1, is DAGVTQSPTHLIKTRGQQVTLRCSPISGHKSVSWYQQVLGQGPQFIFQYYEKEERGRGNFPDRFSARQFPNYSSELNVNALLLGDSALYLCASSPGGIMNTEAFFGQGTRLTVV.

This clone was found once. V usage is TRBV3-1 (or the pseudogene TRBV3-2) and J usage is TRBJ1-2; TRBD1 matches at 9 bases. The ends lost 1 base at V and 8 bases at J; junction bases unmatched: 11. CDR1 and CDR2 from the germline V gene are LGHDT and YNNKEL (reference sequence). This CDR3 contains 16 residues. This chain's CDR3 is CASSQGSGTGSEGYTF. CDR3 DNA sequence: TGTGCCAGCAGCCAAGGCTCCGGGACAGGGAGCGAAGGCTACACCTTC.

V and J are TRBV29-1 and TRBJ1-1; a weak D match, TRBD1 (5 bases). The CDR3 is 14 amino acids. Looked up from germline, CDR1 is SQVTM and CDR2 is ANQGSEA. V was trimmed by 5 bases and J by 3 bases, leaving 16 bases between them. In nucleotides, the CDR3 is TGCAGCGTTTCACGGACGGGAGGGGACACTGAAGCTTTCTTT. It encodes CSVSRTGGDTEAFF.

The genes are TRBV15 and TRBJ2-7; 7 bases are a match to TRBD1. J gave up 0 bases and V 4 bases, and 9 bases lay outside the gene matches. This CDR3 has 16 residues. Germline V gene sequence: CDR1 LNHNV, CDR2 YYDKDF (reference sequence). The CDR3 region is CATSKVRDRLSYEQYF. The CDR3 coding sequence is TGTGCCACCAGCAAGGTTAGGGACAGACTCTCCTACGAGCAGTACTTC.

A few counts support this clone. V usage is TRBV5-4 and J usage is TRBJ1-1; no clear D. V dropped 0 bases and J dropped 4 bases, with 10 bases sitting between them. This CDR3 comprises 14 residues. The germline V gene has CDR1 SGHNT and CDR2 YYREEE (reference sequence). The CDR3 here is CASSLAYSGTEAFF. CDR3 bases: TGTGCCAGCAGCTTGGCTTATTCCGGCACTGAAGCTTTCTTT.